The entry below describes one T cell receptor (beta chain). This clone was counted between two and nine times. Its antigen is currently not known. The germline gene is not matched at one end of the junction; a read error may be the cause. This sample was included in a study of graft-versus-host responses after intestinal transplantation (dated by TCRdb to the early 2020s). In the study overall: The transplants that recipients got were multivisceral, liver-intestinal, or isolated intestinal. Samples from a few later patients were sequenced in-house on an Illumina MiSeq with MiXCR processing rather than by the commercial service. To identify alloreactive clones, pre-transplant mixed lymphocyte reaction products were sequenced and compared with unstimulated pre-transplant donor and recipient T cells. The cohort enrolled 20 to 25 intestinal transplant recipients including one retransplant, and a few patients lacking pretransplant specimens were excluded. Anti-thymocyte globulin induction was given to all recipients, followed by maintenance tacrolimus and steroids for around three years. A peak of at least 4% donor T cells among recipient peripheral blood mononuclear cells was the definition used for donor T cell macrochimerism. Graft-versus-host and host-versus-graft alloreactive T cell clones were tracked in the graft, circulation and bone marrow after intestinal transplantation using bulk TCR-beta CDR3 sequencing. The investigation overall reported the following: The relatively low number and heterogeneity of intestinal transplant patients limited the conclusions. GvH clones were detected in recipient bone marrow, and some appeared earlier in ileal mucosa or blood, consistent with an intestinal mucosal origin. Patients with donor T cell macrochimerism had high GvH to HvG T cell clonal ratios in their allografts. Early after transplant, peak levels of circulating GvH clones were associated with declines in HvG clones.

This specimen's time point label, interpreted: cells obtained before transplantation from donor or recipient. CD3+CD4+ and CD3+CD8+ populations were FACS-sorted from unstimulated pre-transplant donor and recipient cells taken from spleen or lymph nodes. The CDR3, cysteine through phenylalanine, is 17 amino acids long. Only the CDR3 region is kept as DNA, spanning 51 bases read in frame from base 1. CDR1 and CDR2 are read off the germline V gene as MRHNA and SNTAGT. Library prep was done by the immunoSEQ multiplex PCR assay. For most patients, genomic DNA was isolated with the Qiagen DNeasy Blood and Tissue Kit and shipped frozen to Adaptive Biotechnologies for TCR sequencing. Adaptive Biotechnologies carried out high-throughput TCR-beta CDR3 sequencing of genomic DNA for most patients. Concerning the study's data processing: TCR sequencing data were retrieved from Adaptive's ImmunoSEQ software for around 20 patients, whereas a few other patients were processed with MiXCR and VDJtools. To correct CD4 versus CD8 sorting errors, sequences present in both subsets at a frequency ratio below 5:1 were removed. CDR3 nucleotide sequences shared by donor and recipient were removed because the origin of these sequences could not be assigned. Alloreactive clones required at least 2-fold expansion over unstimulated cells and minimum CFSE-low frequency of 0.002% (template counts) or 0.001% (read counts). Mappable clones were those detected in sequenced pre-transplant spleen, lymph node, or MLR CFSE-low populations of the donor or recipient. Cumulative frequency of alloreactive clones was calculated as a percentage of all sequences weighted by copy number. TCRdb took this table from immuneACCESS and kept in-frame rearrangements with V and J called. Such tables lack part of the clones; where checked against another copy, unresolved V genes explain under half of the gap, and the rest is unexplained. V, J and clone size were drawn from that table, and D and trimming were deduced from the DNA. The sample table contains about 92,000 clones; only one count was recorded for around 90% of them. Approximately 5.6% of the sample comes from the top ten.

Here the chain combines TRBV6-4 and TRBJ2-7; the D segment may tentatively be TRBD1 or TRBD2, each giving 5 matched bases. The sample here was unstimulated CD8+ T cells sorted from spleen or lymph node cells, taken before intestinal transplant. This TCR derives from a human donor who received an intestinal transplant. The nucleotide sequence is TGTGCCAGCAGTTACTCCCCGAGGGACGGACACTCCTACGAGCAGTACTTC. This gives the protein CASSYSPRDGHSYEQYF.